The clone carrying this T cell receptor beta chain came up a few times. The target antigen is unknown. TCRbeta library preparation incorporated unique molecular identifiers. From the PCR reads, TCRdb called clonotypes with MiXCR, one entry per CDR3 protein. The table includes some 550,000 distinct CDR3 sequences, roughly 23% detected once. The data originate from a study of T-cell reconstitution after alpha-beta-depleted transplantation in children. After removal of 6 bases from V and 0 bases from J, the junction contained 5 bases not matched to a gene. This CDR3 comprises 15 residues. Overall study findings and caveats: After one year, T-cell counts and TCRbeta diversity mostly came from new T cells. From surviving recipient T cells and thymic progenitors came the high day-60 TCRbeta diversity observed in some patients.

Here the sequenced sample was PBMCs, mostly from graft donor cells, taken 360 days after TCRalphabeta/CD19-depleted stem cell transplant. The sequence derives from a boy under two years old who had a stem cell transplant for acute myeloid leukemia, so the T cells may come from the graft donor. This chain links TRBV12-3 or TRBV12-4 with TRBJ2-1; TRBD1 matches at 7 bases. CDR3 sequence reads: CASRLWDSSYNEQFF. DNA for the CDR3: TGTGCCAGCAGGCTCTGGGACAGCTCCTACAATGAGCAGTTCTTC.